These 4 T cell receptor beta chains were all obtained from the same sample, sequenced in a study of cytotoxic CD8 clonotypes in ibrutinib-treated CLL. This table comes from immunoSEQ multiplex PCR, and its TCRdb copy is limited to in-frame clones, with some not included. The repertoire has about 50,000 clones, roughly 50% of them found once; the top ten carry around a third. Here the sequenced sample was PBMCs, taken after 12 months of ibrutinib treatment. The receptors originated from a human donor with chronic lymphocytic leukemia.

The chain links TRBV27 to TRBJ1-5, with D tentatively TRBD1 (6 bases). The CDR3 runs 15 residues. Per germline, CDR1 MNHEY and CDR2 SMNVEV (reference sequence). With 6 bases removed from V and 5 bases from J, the gap between germline ends came to 17 bases. CDR3 loop: CASSPLAGGDQPQHF. CDR3 DNA: TGTGCCAGCAGCCCTCTCGCGGGGGGCGATCAGCCCCAGCATTTT.

In this sample, this clone turned up a few times. This chain links TRBV19 with TRBJ1-2; D remains ambiguous. Per germline, CDR1 LNHDA and CDR2 SQIVND (reference sequence). The V end lost 0 bases, the J end lost 3 bases, and 17 bases lay between the germline ends. The CDR3 is made up of 17 amino acids. CDR3 DNA: TGTGCCAGTAGTATAGAGGCCCAGTACGGAGGGTACTATGGCTACACCTTC. Translated, it gives CASSIEAQYGGYYGYTF.

This clone was picked up many times. The chain couples TRBV27 to TRBJ1-1; a weak D match, TRBD1 (5 bases). CDR3 size: 14 residues. Germline V gene data show CDR1 as MNHEY and CDR2 as SMNVEV (reference sequence). V was trimmed by 7 bases and J by 7 bases, leaving 19 bases between them. The CDR3 nucleotides are TGTGCCAGCACCCCCGCCGGGGCTACTAATGAAGCTTTCTTT. Amino acid sequence: CASTPAGATNEAFF.

This clone came up a few times. The J gene is TRBJ2-3, the V gene TRBV6-1; no definite D call. Germline V gene lookup returns CDR1 MNHNS and CDR2 SASEGT. This CDR3 region has 15 residues. The V end was cut by 4 bases, the J end by 2 bases, with 13 bases between. CDR3 protein: CASSGIGRLTDTQYF. In nucleotides, the CDR3 is TGTGCCAGCAGTGGCATAGGGCGCCTCACAGATACGCAGTATTTT.